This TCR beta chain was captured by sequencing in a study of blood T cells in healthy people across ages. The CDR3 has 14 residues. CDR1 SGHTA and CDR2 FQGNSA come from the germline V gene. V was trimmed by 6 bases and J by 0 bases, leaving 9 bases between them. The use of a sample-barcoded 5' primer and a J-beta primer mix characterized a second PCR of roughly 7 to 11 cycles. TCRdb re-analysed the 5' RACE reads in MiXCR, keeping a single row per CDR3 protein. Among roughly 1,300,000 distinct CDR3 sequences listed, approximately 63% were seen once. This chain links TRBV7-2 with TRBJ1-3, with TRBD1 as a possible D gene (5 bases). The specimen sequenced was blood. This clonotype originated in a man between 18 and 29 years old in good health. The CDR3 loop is CASRTDVSGNTIYF. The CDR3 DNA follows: TGTGCCAGCAGGACAGACGTCTCTGGAAACACCATATATTTT.